The 5 T cell receptor beta chains below come from one sample, sequenced in a study of blood T cell repertoires in COVID-19. The assay was immunoSEQ multiplex PCR, and TCRdb's table has in-frame clones only and misses some. The sample lists more than 85,000 clones, about 85% occurring once. Input material: peripheral blood. Every receptor here comes from a man aged 50-60 years with acute or convalescent COVID-19.

The chain is built from TRBV2 and TRBJ2-7; TRBD1 is a possible D gene (6 bases). The V and J ends lost 5 bases and 0 bases respectively, with 11 bases between them. This CDR3 is built from 14 residues. Germline CDR1 SNHLY, CDR2 FYNNEI. CDR3 sequence (DNA): TGTGCCAGCAGTACACAGGGCACCTCCTACGAGCAGTACTTC. Its protein is CASSTQGTSYEQYF.

This chain joins TRBV7-6 and TRBJ2-1; 7 bases align to TRBD1. Germline assignment: CDR1 SGHVS and CDR2 FNYEAQ. V shed 1 base, J shed 0 bases, and the junction held 12 bases outside the gene matches. The CDR3 is 19 residues long. CDR3 amino acids: CASSLVGTVLSGSYNEQFF. In DNA form, the CDR3 reads TGTGCCAGCAGCTTAGTGGGGACAGTTCTTTCGGGCTCCTACAATGAGCAGTTCTTC.

V gene TRBV5-5 combines with J gene TRBJ2-4; TRBD2 aligns across 7 bases. CDR1 is SGHKS and CDR2 is YYEKEE in the germline V gene (reference sequence). V lost 0 bases, J lost 2 bases, and 14 bases stayed unmatched. The CDR3 spans 19 residues. The CDR3 reads CASSLARLAELVPKNIQYF. The CDR3 DNA is TGTGCCAGCAGCTTGGCCCGTCTAGCGGAGCTGGTACCCAAAAACATTCAGTACTTC.

The chain joins TRBV11-3 to TRBJ2-7, with 9 bases fitting TRBD1. Germline CDR1 reads SGHNT; CDR2 reads YENEEA. V lost 3 bases to trimming and J lost 5 bases; unmatched junction nucleotides: 8. CDR3 length: 15 residues. The CDR3 nucleotides read TGTGCCAGCAGCTTTGGGGGGACAGGGTATAACGAGCAGTACTTC. It encodes CASSFGGTGYNEQYF.

CDR3 amino acids: CASYLTNYGYTF. The CDR3 DNA is TGTGCCAGCTACCTAACTAACTATGGCTACACCTTC. This sequence joins TRBV6-5 and TRBJ1-2; D unresolved. From germline, CDR1 is MNHEY and CDR2 SVGAGI. The germline V and J ends were trimmed by 8 bases and 0 bases, with 7 bases remaining between them. The CDR3 sequence is 12 residues long.